The T cell receptor (beta chain) under discussion was sequenced for a study of human T cells and chemical hapten exposure. As for time point: pre-sensitization, week 0. Treatment in this sample: therapeutic diphenylcyclopropenone sensitization with weekly scalp DPC. This clonotype is medium-sized. TCRdb re-called the RACE reads with MiXCR, one entry per CDR3 protein. This table has a few hundred thousand distinct CDR3 sequences, 5.5% appearing once. This CDR3 spans 14 amino acids. The V end lost 2 bases, the J end lost 3 bases, and 8 bases lay between the germline ends. The sequencing here drew on whole blood, taken in connection with sensitization to the hapten diphenylcyclopropenone (DPC). J is TRBJ1-5 and V is TRBV12-3 or TRBV12-4; no reliable D call. The sequence came from a woman aged 18-29 years with alopecia areata. Some clones in this sample may be carry-over from other donors' samples. The CDR3 loop reads CASSLKVNNQPQHF. CDR3 in DNA: TGTGCCAGCAGTTTAAAGGTTAACAATCAGCCCCAGCATTTT.